Below are 26 T cell receptor beta chains sequenced from a single sample in a study of blood T cell repertoires in COVID-19. The repertoire was sequenced with immunoSEQ multiplex PCR; TCRdb's copy has only in-frame clones and lacks some. The table lists some 220,000 clones, about four fifths of them singletons. Specimen: peripheral blood. All receptors derive from a woman aged 60-70 years with acute or convalescent COVID-19.

This chain joins TRBV11-2 and TRBJ1-6, with unresolved D. This CDR3 is 12 amino acids long. The V end was cut by 4 bases, the J end by 17 bases, with 15 bases between. CDR1 and CDR2 from the germline V gene are SGHAT and FQNNGV. In DNA form, the CDR3 reads TGTGCCAGCAGCTCTCTGACGGCTAGAATCCACTTT. It specifies CASSSLTARIHF.

The chain recombines TRBV19 with TRBJ1-2; unclear D gene. Germline assignment: CDR1 LNHDA and CDR2 SQIVND (reference sequence). This CDR3 is built from 14 residues. V was shortened by 8 bases and J by 6 bases, with 19 bases between the two germline ends. Here the CDR3 reads CASGFELGENGYTF. The CDR3 DNA reads TGTGCCAGTGGATTTGAGTTAGGAGAGAATGGCTACACCTTC.

The rearrangement links TRBV15 to TRBJ2-7, with D possibly being TRBD2 (6 bases). This CDR3 contains 20 residues. Germline values: CDR1 LNHNV, CDR2 YYDKDF (reference sequence). Trimming took 1 base from V and 4 from J, leaving 29 bases between them. The CDR3 DNA reads as TGTGCCACCAGCAGAGTAGGCGGGGTGGGGATCGGGAGCTTGAGTTACGAGCAGTACTTC. Translating gives CATSRVGGVGIGSLSYEQYF.

This clone was seen once. The chain employs TRBV7-2 and TRBJ1-2, with 8 positions matching TRBD1. The CDR3 is made up of 17 amino acids. Germline trimming cut 1 base from V and 5 bases from J; bases unmatched to any gene: 12. Per the germline V gene, CDR1 is SGHTA and CDR2 is FQGNSA. CDR3 sequence reads: CASSLVSGGAGDYGYTF. CDR3 nucleotides: TGTGCCAGCAGCTTAGTGTCAGGGGGCGCGGGTGATTATGGCTACACCTTC.

This clone was counted a few times. V and J are TRBV18 and TRBJ1-2; D is uncertain. The CDR3 covers 15 residues. Germline values: CDR1 KGHSH, CDR2 LQKENI. Trimming took 1 base from V and 2 from J, leaving 11 bases between them. CDR3 residues: CASSPHQDMNYGYTF. CDR3 sequence (DNA): TGTGCCAGCTCACCACACCAAGACATGAACTATGGCTACACCTTC.

The rearrangement links TRBV6-1 to TRBJ2-3; no reliable D call. V shed 2 bases and J shed 4 bases, with 16 bases lying between them. CDR3 length: 16 amino acids. From germline, CDR1 is MNHNS and CDR2 SASEGT. CDR3 amino acids: CASSELGRSTADTQYF. The CDR3 DNA reads as TGTGCCAGCAGTGAATTGGGCAGGTCGACGGCAGATACGCAGTATTTT.

This chain links TRBV6-5 with TRBJ1-5, with a possible D match to TRBD1 (5 bases). From germline, CDR1 is MNHEY and CDR2 SVGAGI. V was trimmed by 7 bases and J by 3 bases, leaving 10 bases between them. This CDR3 spans 13 amino acids. The CDR3, as DNA: TGTGCCAGCACTTGGACACTCAATCAGCCCCAGCATTTT. This gives the protein CASTWTLNQPQHF.

For the CDR3, the DNA is TGTGCCTTAGGACAGAAGCAGAGAAACATTCAGTACTTC. This sequence encodes CALGQKQRNIQYF. V and J are TRBV7-2 and TRBJ2-4; D is perhaps TRBD1 (6 bases). The CDR3 spans 13 residues. The germline V gene encodes CDR1 SGHTA and CDR2 FQGNSA. Trimming removed 11 bases from V and 6 bases from J, with 17 bases in between.

The chain couples TRBV12-3 or TRBV12-4 to TRBJ1-1; TRBD1 might be the D (5 bases). The CDR3 totals 13 residues. With 5 bases removed from V and 6 bases from J, the gap between germline ends came to 13 bases. CDR3 sequence: CASSLGGVAEAFF. The CDR3 DNA reads as TGTGCCAGCAGTCTTGGGGGGGTGGCTGAAGCTTTCTTT.

The V and J genes are TRBV27 and TRBJ2-1; 13 bases agree with TRBD2. J lost 8 bases, V lost 6 bases, and 4 bases had no gene match. CDR1 MNHEY and CDR2 SMNVEV come from the germline V gene (reference sequence). This CDR3 region has 14 residues. In DNA, the CDR3 is TGTGCCAGCAGAGGACTAGCGGGGGTCGATGAGCAGTTCTTC. Translated: CASRGLAGVDEQFF.

The V call is TRBV6-5, the J call TRBJ2-7; 10 bases fit TRBD2. V was pared by 5 bases and J by 0 bases, with 1 base of the junction left unmatched. This CDR3 comprises 14 residues. CDR1 MNHEY and CDR2 SVGAGI come from the germline V gene. The CDR3 DNA reads TGTGCCAGCAGTATAGCGGGGGGCTCCTACGAGCAGTACTTC. Its protein is CASSIAGGSYEQYF.

The chain has TRBV6-2 or TRBV6-3 and TRBJ2-2; 8 bases are shared with TRBD2. This CDR3 is built from 16 residues. The J segment lost 0 bases and the V segment lost 2 bases, leaving 2 bases of the junction unmatched. Germline V lookup: CDR1 MNHEY, CDR2 SVGEGT. CDR3 bases: TGTGCCAGCAGTTACGAAGCGGGGGCGAACACCGGGGAGCTGTTTTTT. This encodes CASSYEAGANTGELFF.

This chain uses TRBV5-4 with TRBJ2-2; 9 nucleotides match TRBD1. Germline CDR1 is SGHNT and CDR2 is YYREEE (reference sequence). The CDR3 has 18 residues. The V segment lost 2 bases and the J segment 5 bases; nucleotides outside the gene matches: 13. This CDR3 reads CASSFGQGRSVRTGELFF. CDR3 in DNA: TGTGCCAGCAGCTTTGGACAGGGGCGGTCTGTTCGAACCGGGGAGCTGTTTTTT.

The J gene is TRBJ1-1, the V gene TRBV6-5; D is uncertain. Germline lookup yields CDR1 MNHEY and CDR2 SVGAGI. The CDR3 loop spans 13 amino acids. Trimming left V 6 bases short and J 1 base short, with 9 bases between. For the CDR3, the DNA is TGTGCCAGCAGGTATACCGGGAACACTGAAGCTTTCTTT. This translates into CASRYTGNTEAFF.

This clone was recorded once. As DNA, the CDR3 is TGCAGCGGCCATTCTAGTAACACTGAAGCTTTCTTT. Encoded protein: CSGHSSNTEAFF. The rearrangement uses TRBV29-1 and TRBJ1-1, with unresolved D. V lost 7 bases, J lost 2 bases, and 11 bases lay in between. CDR3 length: 12 residues. Germline V CDR1 and CDR2: SQVTM, ANQGSEA.

The chain links TRBV5-6 to TRBJ1-1; no firm D call. Per the germline V gene, CDR1 is SGHDT and CDR2 is YYEEEE. Trimming took off 1 base at V and 5 bases at J, with 3 bases between the two ends. The CDR3 is 11 amino acids. The CDR3 loop is CASSLSTEAFF. The DNA of the CDR3 is TGTGCCAGCAGCTTGTCTACTGAAGCTTTCTTT.

This clone was seen just once. This chain links TRBV9 with TRBJ1-1; possibly TRBD1 for D (6 bases). Germline V gives CDR1 SGDLS, CDR2 YYNGEE. With 5 bases removed from V and 1 base from J, the gap between germline ends came to 15 bases. The CDR3 is 15 residues long. CDR3: CASSLGDNQNTEAFF. The CDR3 DNA follows: TGTGCCAGCAGTTTAGGGGACAACCAGAACACTGAAGCTTTCTTT.

This clone is a singleton in its sample. V usage is TRBV12-5 and J usage is TRBJ2-3; 13 nucleotides align to TRBD2. The CDR3 length is 19 residues. J gave up 2 bases and V 1 base, and 9 bases lay outside the gene matches. CDR1 and CDR2 from the germline V gene are LGHNT and FRNRAP. The CDR3 bases are TGTGCTAGTGGTTTGGGACTAGCGGGGGGCCCATCAGCCACAGATACGCAGTATTTT. Translated: CASGLGLAGGPSATDTQYF.

V gene TRBV12-3 or TRBV12-4 combines with J gene TRBJ1-5; 9 positions match TRBD1. The ends lost 8 bases at V and 4 bases at J; junction bases unmatched: 3. The CDR3 is 13 amino acids. The DNA for the CDR3 is TGTGCCAGCGCAGGACAGGGGAATCAGCCCCAGCATTTT. It translates to CASAGQGNQPQHF.

This chain uses TRBV30 with TRBJ1-5; D is possibly TRBD1 (5 bases). The germline CDR1 and CDR2 sequences are GTSNPN and SVGIG (reference sequence). V lost 3 bases and J 4 bases, leaving 10 bases between the germline ends. The CDR3 sequence is 13 residues long. The CDR3 loop reads CAWRQGPNQPQHF. Written as DNA, the CDR3 is TGTGCCTGGAGGCAGGGTCCTAATCAGCCCCAGCATTTT.

The chain has TRBV7-9 and TRBJ2-5; TRBD1 might be the D (6 bases). In germline, CDR1 is SEHNR, CDR2 FQNEAQ (reference sequence). Trimming removed 2 bases from V and 2 bases from J, with 9 bases in between. The CDR3 loop spans 14 amino acids. CDR3 DNA sequence: TGTGCCAGCAGCTTAAATGACAGGCAAGAGACCCAGTACTTC. This gives the protein CASSLNDRQETQYF.

This clone occurred once. The chain has TRBV5-1 and TRBJ2-2; the D gene is possibly TRBD1 (5 bases). This CDR3 has 13 residues. Germline loops: CDR1 SGHRS, CDR2 YFSETQ. V gave up 7 bases and J gave up 9 bases, with 16 bases separating them. CDR3 residues: CASAQAPMWELFF. DNA for the CDR3: TGCGCCAGCGCACAGGCCCCTATGTGGGAGCTGTTTTTT. The entire variable domain, with the rest obtained from reference TRBV5-1 and TRBJ2-2, is as follows: KAGVTQTPRYLIKTRGQQVTLSCSPISGHRSVSWYQQTPGQGLQFLFEYFSETQRNKGNFPGRFSGRQFSNSRSEMNVSTLELGDSALYLCASAQAPMWELFFGEGSRLTVL.

V is TRBV5-4 and J is TRBJ1-3, with 9 bases identical to TRBD1. The V and J ends lost 3 bases and 2 bases, in that order; junction bases with no gene match: 9. This CDR3 contains 17 residues. Germline assignment: CDR1 SGHNT and CDR2 YYREEE (reference sequence). The CDR3 DNA sequence: TGTGCCAGCAGCTCGGGACAGGGACCCGTCACTGGAAACACCATATATTTT. As protein: CASSSGQGPVTGNTIYF. Drawing the rest from reference TRBV5-4 and TRBJ1-3, the complete variable domain is ETGVTQSPTHLIKTRGQQVTLRCSSQSGHNTVSWYQQALGQGPQFIFQYYREEENGRGNFPPRFSGLQFPNYSSELNVNALELDDSALYLCASSSGQGPVTGNTIYFGEGSWLTVV.

The gene calls are TRBV4-1 and TRBJ1-5; D ambiguous. Trimming pared 1 base from V and 5 bases from J, leaving 6 bases between. From germline, CDR1 is MGHRA and CDR2 YSYEKL. This CDR3 region has 13 residues. The CDR3 spells CASSQVPYQPQHF. The CDR3 DNA sequence: TGCGCCAGCAGCCAAGTCCCGTATCAGCCCCAGCATTTT.

The gene calls are TRBV6-5 and TRBJ2-2, with 10 bases identical to TRBD1. The CDR3 contains 14 residues. Trimming at V came to 7 bases and at J to 9 bases, leaving 8 bases not matched to a gene. Germline CDR1 reads MNHEY; CDR2 reads SVGAGI. The DNA for the CDR3 is TGTGCCAGCAACCGGGACAGGGGTCGTTGGGAGCTGTTTTTT. It yields the protein CASNRDRGRWELFF.

This chain connects TRBV5-6 to TRBJ1-4, with 9 bases identical to TRBD1. Trimming removed 2 bases from V and 4 bases from J; junction bases left unmatched: 9. Germline V lookup: CDR1 SGHDT, CDR2 YYEEEE. The CDR3 has 17 residues. CDR3 amino acids: CASSFSVADRGNEKLFF. The CDR3, as DNA: TGTGCCAGCAGCTTTTCAGTCGCGGACAGGGGTAATGAAAAACTGTTTTTT.